A selection of T cell receptor beta chains follows, all from one sample in a study of blood T cells in healthy people across ages. TCRdb processed the 5' RACE reads anew with MiXCR; each CDR3 protein has one entry. The sample comprises about 940,000 distinct CDR3 sequences, about 44% of which are singletons, and around an eighth rests with the top ten. The sample taken for sequencing was blood. These receptor sequences come from a man aged 30 to 45 in good health. Both conserved end residues are part of each CDR3. A D gene is named only where the DNA matches it firmly. Rows may omit the clone size; those that give it use once, few, many or a size class.

d_call	v_call	clone_size	j_call	cdr3_length	cdr3_nt	cdr3_aa
.	TRBV15	.	TRBJ1-1	14	TGTGCCACCAGCAGAGATTGGGGGGTGGCTGAAGCTTTCTTT	CATSRDWGVAEAFF
.	TRBV27	once	TRBJ1-5	13	TGTGCCAGCAGTGAGATTAGGGGTCAGCCCCAGCATTTT	CASSEIRGQPQHF
.	TRBV7-9	few	TRBJ2-5	17	TGTGCCAGCAGCTTAATGCTGGCGGGGCTAGCCCAAGAGACCCAGTACTTC	CASSLMLAGLAQETQYF
.	TRBV20-1	.	TRBJ2-3	13	TGCAGTGCTAGAGTGGCCTTCACAGATACGCAGTATTTT	CSARVAFTDTQYF
.	TRBV12-3/TRBV12-4	.	TRBJ2-3	11	TGTGTCAGCAGTGTGGCTAGCCCGCAGTATTTT	CVSSVASPQYF
.	TRBV12-3/TRBV12-4	.	TRBJ2-5	13	TGTGCCAGCAGCCCTTTTCGTGAAGAGACCCAGTACTTC	CASSPFREETQYF
.	TRBV20-1	once	TRBJ2-3	13	TGCAGTGCTCAGGACCGAATCACAGATACGCAGTATTTT	CSAQDRITDTQYF
.	TRBV13	.	TRBJ2-2	13	TGTGCCAGCAGCTTATTTGACCCCGGGGAGCTGTTTTTT	CASSLFDPGELFF
.	TRBV14	few	TRBJ2-1	15	TGTGCCAGCAGCCTAGGGCTAGTTCGGCACAATGAGCAGTTCTTC	CASSLGLVRHNEQFF
.	TRBV27	.	TRBJ1-4	15	TGTGCCAGCAGTTTATCTGGACAGACTAATGAAAAACTGTTTTTT	CASSLSGQTNEKLFF
.	TRBV10-3	.	TRBJ1-1	13	TGTGCCATCAGTGTATCGTGGGACACTGAAGCTTTCTTT	CAISVSWDTEAFF
TRBD2	TRBV6-5	.	TRBJ2-5	16	TGTGCCAGCAGTTACACTACGGGACTAGCGGGGGAGACCCAGTACTTC	CASSYTTGLAGETQYF
TRBD2	TRBV3-1	once	TRBJ2-7	15	TGTGCCAGCAGCCAAGGTCGGGAGGACCTTTACGAGCAGTACTTC	CASSQGREDLYEQYF
TRBD1	TRBV9	.	TRBJ2-5	13	TGTGCCAGCAGCGGGACAGGGACGGAGACCCAGTACTTC	CASSGTGTETQYF
.	TRBV7-2	once	TRBJ2-7	13	TGTGCCAGCAGCTTTGCGGGGCCCTACGAGCAGTACTTC	CASSFAGPYEQYF
.	TRBV6-6	.	TRBJ2-5	14	TGTGCCAGCACTCTAACTAGGCAGCAAGAGACCCAGTACTTC	CASTLTRQQETQYF
TRBD2	TRBV14	.	TRBJ2-7	15	TGTGCCAGCAGCCAAGATCGACTAGCGAGCTACGAGCAGTACTTC	CASSQDRLASYEQYF
.	TRBV6-1	once	TRBJ2-1	13	TGTGCCAGCAGTGAAGGGCCAACTTCTGAGCAGTTCTTC	CASSEGPTSEQFF
.	TRBV7-9	few	TRBJ2-5	14	TGTGCCAGCAGCTTAATGCAGTGGCAAGAGACCCAGTACTTC	CASSLMQWQETQYF
TRBD1	TRBV5-1	.	TRBJ2-7	15	TGCGCCAGCAGCGAGCCGGGACAGGGGGGCTACGAGCAGTACTTC	CASSEPGQGGYEQYF
.	TRBV4-3	few	TRBJ2-7	15	TGCGCCAGCAGCCAAGAGAACGAGGGATCCTACGAGCAGTACTTC	CASSQENEGSYEQYF
.	TRBV6-5	many	TRBJ1-6	15	TGTGCCAGCAGACAGGGATTAATATTTAATTCACCCCTCCACTTT	CASRQGLIFNSPLHF
.	TRBV6-1	.	TRBJ2-7	14	TGTGCCAGCAGTGAAGCCGGCGGTTGGTACGAGCAGTACTTC	CASSEAGGWYEQYF
.	TRBV11-2	few	TRBJ2-1	16	TGTGCCAGCAGCGAAGGGCCCGCGGGTGTGTACAATGAGCAGTTCTTC	CASSEGPAGVYNEQFF
.	TRBV5-6	.	TRBJ2-5	13	TGTGCCAGCAGCTTGGGGAGTGAGGGGACCCAGTACTTC	CASSLGSEGTQYF
.	TRBV5-1	once	TRBJ2-1	14	TGCGCCAGCAGCTTGCTACAGTATCAGGATGAGCAGTTCTTC	CASSLLQYQDEQFF
.	TRBV3-1	few	TRBJ2-2	13	TGTGCCAGCAGCCCCACTTCAACCGGGGAGCTGTTTTTT	CASSPTSTGELFF
TRBD1	TRBV7-2	.	TRBJ2-1	15	TGTGCCAGCAGCTTTTATGTGACAGGGGGCAATGAGCAGTTCTTC	CASSFYVTGGNEQFF
.	TRBV2	.	TRBJ2-1	12	TGTGCCAGCACTTTCAGTTACAATGGGCAGTTCTTC	CASTFSYNGQFF
TRBD2	TRBV7-2	many	TRBJ2-3	15	TGTGCCAGCAGCTATCGAGCGGGGGACACAGATACGCAGTATTTT	CASSYRAGDTDTQYF
.	TRBV20-1	few	TRBJ2-5	12	TGCAGTGCCCGGAGGGGGATCGAGACCCAGTACTTC	CSARRGIETQYF
.	TRBV30	few	TRBJ2-1	12	TGTGCCTGGAGTGGTGGTCCCAATGAGCAGTTCTTC	CAWSGGPNEQFF
.	TRBV4-1	.	TRBJ1-6	16	TGCGCCAGCAGCCAAGGAGAGTGGACAAAGGGGGTCTCCCTCCACTTT	CASSQGEWTKGVSLHF
TRBD2	TRBV7-2	.	TRBJ2-7	18	TGTGCCAGCAGCTTCGAACCCCGGTATAGCGGGGGGGTCCACGAGCAGTACTTC	CASSFEPRYSGGVHEQYF
.	TRBV20-1	few	TRBJ2-3	16	TGCAGTGCTAGAAACCCCCTAGCTAGCCTCACAGATACGCAGTATTTT	CSARNPLASLTDTQYF
TRBD1	TRBV27	.	TRBJ1-6	19	TGTGCCAGCAGTTTATTGGCGGGGGACAGGGGACATTATAATTCACCCCTCCACTTT	CASSLLAGDRGHYNSPLHF
.	TRBV20-1	.	TRBJ1-5	12	TGCAGTTCCCAAGGGGCCAATCAGCCCCAGCATTTT	CSSQGANQPQHF